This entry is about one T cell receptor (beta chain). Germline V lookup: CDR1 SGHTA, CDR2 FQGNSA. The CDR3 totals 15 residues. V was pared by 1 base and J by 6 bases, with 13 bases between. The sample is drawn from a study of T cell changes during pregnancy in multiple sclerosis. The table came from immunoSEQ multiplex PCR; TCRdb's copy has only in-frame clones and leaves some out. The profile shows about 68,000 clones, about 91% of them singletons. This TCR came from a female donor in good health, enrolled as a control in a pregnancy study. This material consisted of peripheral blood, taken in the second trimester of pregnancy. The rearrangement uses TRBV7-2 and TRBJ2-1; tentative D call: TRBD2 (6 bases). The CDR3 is CASSLVAGNLNEQFF. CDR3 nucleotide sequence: TGTGCCAGCAGCTTAGTCGCGGGGAACCTCAATGAGCAGTTCTTC.